The next 6 T cell receptor beta chains were all read from a single sample in a study of T-cell memory formation after mild COVID-19. TCRdb itself ran the 5' RACE reads through MiXCR, one entry per CDR3 protein. The repertoire holds roughly 350,000 distinct CDR3 sequences, approximately 27% seen once, with roughly 12% in the top ten. Sequencing input: PBMCs or a T cell subset sorted from them (not recorded which). The receptors derive from an adult woman who had mild COVID-19 (a few samples of this study predate the infection). Cell type and time point are not known.

This chain uses TRBV4-1 with TRBJ2-1, with 7 bases identical to TRBD2. V lost 5 bases, J lost 3 bases, and 13 bases stayed unmatched. The CDR3 is 17 residues long. Germline CDR1 is MGHRA and CDR2 is YSYEKL. CDR3 sequence reads: CASSGGGSAGVYNEQFF. Here the CDR3 DNA reads TGCGCCAGCAGCGGGGGGGGGTCGGCTGGGGTCTACAATGAGCAGTTCTTC.

This clonotype has more than one count but fewer than ten. The chain recombines TRBV7-2 with TRBJ2-4, with 7 bases identical to TRBD2. This CDR3 has 17 amino acids. Germline CDR1 reads SGHTA; CDR2 reads FQGNSA. Trimming cost V 5 bases and J 5 bases; bases outside gene matches: 15. DNA for the CDR3: TGTGCCAGCAGCCCCCAATGGGGCCTAGCGGACGAAAACATTCAGTACTTC. This encodes CASSPQWGLADENIQYF. Variable domain in full (rest from reference TRBV7-2 and TRBJ2-4): GAGVSQSPSNKVTEKGKDVELRCDPISGHTALYWYRQSLGQGLEFLIYFQGNSAPDKSGLPSDRFSAERTGGSVSTLTIQRTQQEDSAVYLCASSPQWGLADENIQYFGAGTRLSVL.

The chain has TRBV11-2 and TRBJ2-5, with 7 bases fitting TRBD1. Germline CDR1 SGHAT, CDR2 FQNNGV. Unmatched junction bases numbered 11, after V lost 2 bases and J lost 2 bases. This CDR3 has 17 amino acids. DNA of the CDR3: TGTGCCAGCAGCTTAAGAATCTGGGACAGAGAACAAGAGACCCAGTACTTC. The encoded protein is CASSLRIWDREQETQYF.

The chain combines TRBV3-1 with TRBJ2-3; 12 positions match TRBD2. This CDR3 region has 16 residues. Germline CDR1 is LGHDT and CDR2 is YNNKEL (reference sequence). V gave up 4 bases and J gave up 4 bases; unmatched junction bases: 6. The CDR3 bases are TGTGCCAGCAGCCCTCTAGCGGGGGGGCTCGCAGATACGCAGTATTTT. Its translation is CASSPLAGGLADTQYF.

This clonotype showed up just a few times. V gene TRBV20-1 combines with J gene TRBJ2-7; 8 bases map to TRBD2. The CDR3 spans 15 residues. The V gene end was trimmed by 1 base and the J gene end by 0 bases; junction bases not matched to a gene: 5. Germline V gene data show CDR1 as DFQATT and CDR2 as SNEGSKA (reference sequence). The CDR3 DNA reads TGCAGTGCTAGAGGCCCGGGAGGGGACTCCTACGAGCAGTACTTC. Protein product: CSARGPGGDSYEQYF.

This clonotype was picked up many times. The chain recombines TRBV4-2 with TRBJ2-5; possibly TRBD1 for D (5 bases). Trimming cost V 1 base and J 0 bases, with 6 bases left between them. Germline V gene sequence: CDR1 LGHNA, CDR2 YNFKEQ. The CDR3 contains 14 residues. The CDR3, as DNA: TGTGCCAGCAGCCAAGGGGGCGACCAAGAGACCCAGTACTTC. This sequence encodes CASSQGGDQETQYF.